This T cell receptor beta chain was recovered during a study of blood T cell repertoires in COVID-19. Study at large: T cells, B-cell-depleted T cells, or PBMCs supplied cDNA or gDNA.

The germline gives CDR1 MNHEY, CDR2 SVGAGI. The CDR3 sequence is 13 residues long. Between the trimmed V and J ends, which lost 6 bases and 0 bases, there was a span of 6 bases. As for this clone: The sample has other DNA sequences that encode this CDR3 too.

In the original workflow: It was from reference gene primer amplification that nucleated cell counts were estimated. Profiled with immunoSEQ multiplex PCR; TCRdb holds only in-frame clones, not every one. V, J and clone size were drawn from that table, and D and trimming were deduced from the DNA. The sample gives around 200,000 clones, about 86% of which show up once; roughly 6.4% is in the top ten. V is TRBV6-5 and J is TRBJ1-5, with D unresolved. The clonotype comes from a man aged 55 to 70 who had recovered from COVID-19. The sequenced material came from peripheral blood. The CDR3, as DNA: TGTGCCAGCAGCCCCTATAGCAATCAGCCCCAGCATTTT. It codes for CASSPYSNQPQHF.